These 8 T cell receptor beta chains were all obtained from the same sample, sequenced in a study of blood T cell repertoires in COVID-19. Here immunoSEQ multiplex PCR was the method, and the copy in TCRdb shows in-frame clones only, minus some. The table lists over 250,000 clones, 88% of them singletons. Source material: peripheral blood. All receptors derive from a woman aged 40 to 50 who had recovered from COVID-19.

The chain couples TRBV25-1 to TRBJ1-4; no clear D gene. The CDR3 has 15 residues. From germline, CDR1 is MGHDK and CDR2 SYGVNS. Trimming shortened V by 3 bases and J by 6 bases, and 14 bases separated the two germline ends. CDR3 nucleotide sequence: TGTGCCAGCAGTGATCTTCGGGAGATACATGAAAAACTGTTTTTT. It specifies CASSDLREIHEKLFF.

The V call is TRBV19, the J call TRBJ1-2; 7 positions match TRBD1. Germline assignment: CDR1 LNHDA and CDR2 SQIVND (reference sequence). This CDR3 spans 14 amino acids. The J segment lost 3 bases and the V segment lost 7 bases, leaving 8 bases of the junction unmatched. CDR3 DNA sequence: TGTGCCAGTACCAAGCCGGGGACAGACTATGGCTACACCTTC. Translation: CASTKPGTDYGYTF.

In the case of this clone: The germline gene is not matched at one end of the junction; a read error may be the cause. The CDR3 DNA follows: TGTGCCACCAGGAGAGGGGGGGACGCCTACGAGCAGTACTTC. Translation gives CATRRGGDAYEQYF. The chain uses TRBV15 and TRBJ2-7; TRBD2 is a possible D gene (7 bases). CDR1 is LNHNV and CDR2 is YYDKDF in the germline V gene (reference sequence). The CDR3 runs 14 residues.

The CDR3 DNA follows: TGTGCCAGCAGCTTATTCCGGGGGCAGTTCTTC. Protein sequence: CASSLFRGQFF. The chain combines TRBV7-2 with TRBJ2-1, with a weak D call TRBD2 (5 bases). Germline-derived CDR1 and CDR2 are SGHTA and FQGNSA. The V and J ends lost 2 bases and 12 bases respectively, with 8 bases between them. The CDR3 consists of 11 residues.

The V and J genes are TRBV4-3 and TRBJ1-1, with a tentative D call TRBD1 (5 bases). This CDR3 is 17 amino acids long. V was trimmed by 0 bases and J by 5 bases, leaving 19 bases between them. Germline V lookup: CDR1 LGHNA, CDR2 YSLEER. The CDR3 nucleotides are TGCGCCAGCAGCCAAGAAAGGCACAGGAAGGTGTCAACTGAAGCTTTCTTT. The encoded protein is CASSQERHRKVSTEAFF.

This clone was seen only once. The chain recombines TRBV6-2 or TRBV6-3 with TRBJ2-5; 9 bases line up with TRBD2. Germline CDR1 reads MNHEY; CDR2 reads SVGEGT. The CDR3 totals 20 residues. V lost 3 bases, J lost 5 bases, and 22 bases stayed unmatched. The CDR3 DNA reads TGTGCCAGCAGTTATCTGTGGACGGATGGGGCTAGCGGGAAGGGCGAGACCCAGTACTTC. Its protein is CASSYLWTDGASGKGETQYF.

This clone was seen a handful of times. The chain uses TRBV4-1 and TRBJ1-6, with a possible D match to TRBD1 (5 bases). The CDR3 totals 17 residues. Looked up from germline, CDR1 is MGHRA and CDR2 is YSYEKL. V was clipped by 5 bases and J by 7 bases, with 21 bases between them. The CDR3 DNA reads as TGCGCCAGCAGCACCGATAGGGCCAGGGCAGACAATTCACCCCTCCACTTT. Amino acids: CASSTDRARADNSPLHF.

The chain has TRBV24-1 and TRBJ2-5, with 7 bases identical to TRBD2. This CDR3 spans 13 amino acids. The germline V gene encodes CDR1 KGHDR and CDR2 SFDVKD. Trimming cost V 3 bases and J 9 bases; bases outside gene matches: 6. CDR3 bases: TGTGCCACCAGTGATCACGGACTAGAAGCCCAGTACTTC. Amino acid sequence: CATSDHGLEAQYF.